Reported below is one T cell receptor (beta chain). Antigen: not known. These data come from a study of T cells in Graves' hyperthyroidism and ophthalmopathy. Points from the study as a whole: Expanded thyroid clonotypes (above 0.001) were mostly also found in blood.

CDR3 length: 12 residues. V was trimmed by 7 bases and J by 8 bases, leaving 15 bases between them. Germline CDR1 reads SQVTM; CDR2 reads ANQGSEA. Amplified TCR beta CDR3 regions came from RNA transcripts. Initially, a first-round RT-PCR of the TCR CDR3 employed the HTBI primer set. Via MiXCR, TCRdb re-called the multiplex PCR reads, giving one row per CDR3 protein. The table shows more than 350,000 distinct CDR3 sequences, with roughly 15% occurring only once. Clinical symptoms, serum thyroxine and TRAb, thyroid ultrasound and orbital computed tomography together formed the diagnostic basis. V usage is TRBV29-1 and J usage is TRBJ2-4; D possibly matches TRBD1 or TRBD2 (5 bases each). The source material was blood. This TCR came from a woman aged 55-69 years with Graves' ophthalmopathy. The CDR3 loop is CSANGQGDIQYF. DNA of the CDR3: TGCAGCGCAAATGGTCAGGGAGACATTCAGTACTTC. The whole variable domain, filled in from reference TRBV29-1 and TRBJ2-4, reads SAVISQKPSRDICQRGTSLTIQCQVDSQVTMMFWYRQQPGQSLTLIATANQGSEATYESGFVIDKFPISRPNLTFSTLTVSNMSPEDSSIYLCSANGQGDIQYFGAGTRLSVL.